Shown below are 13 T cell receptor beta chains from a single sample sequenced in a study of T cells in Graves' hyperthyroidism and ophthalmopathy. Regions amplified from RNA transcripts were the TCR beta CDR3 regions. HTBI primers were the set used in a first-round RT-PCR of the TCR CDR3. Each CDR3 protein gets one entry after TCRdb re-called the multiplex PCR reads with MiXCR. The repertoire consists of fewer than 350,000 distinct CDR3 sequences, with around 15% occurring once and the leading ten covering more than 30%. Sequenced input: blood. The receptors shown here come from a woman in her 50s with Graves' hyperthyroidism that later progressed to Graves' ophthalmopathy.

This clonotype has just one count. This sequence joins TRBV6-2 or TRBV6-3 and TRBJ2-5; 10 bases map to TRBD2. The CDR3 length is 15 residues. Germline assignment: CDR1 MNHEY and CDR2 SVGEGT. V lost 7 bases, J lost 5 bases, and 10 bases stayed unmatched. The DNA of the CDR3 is TGTGCCAGCACTAGACTAGCGGGTCCTCGGGAGACCCAGTACTTC. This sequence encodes CASTRLAGPRETQYF.

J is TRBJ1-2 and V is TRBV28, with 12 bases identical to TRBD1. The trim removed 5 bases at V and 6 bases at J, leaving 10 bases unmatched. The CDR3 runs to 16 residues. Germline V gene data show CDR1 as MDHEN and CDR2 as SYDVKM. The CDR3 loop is CASSLNPGQGADGYTF. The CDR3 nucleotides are TGTGCCAGCAGTCTTAACCCGGGACAGGGGGCGGATGGCTACACCTTC.

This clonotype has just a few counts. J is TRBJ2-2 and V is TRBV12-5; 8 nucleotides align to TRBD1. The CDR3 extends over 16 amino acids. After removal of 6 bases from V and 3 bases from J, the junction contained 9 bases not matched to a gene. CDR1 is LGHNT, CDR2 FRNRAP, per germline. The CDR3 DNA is TGTGCTAGTGGGGTTGGACAGGGTGGACACACCGGGGAGCTGTTTTTT. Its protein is CASGVGQGGHTGELFF.

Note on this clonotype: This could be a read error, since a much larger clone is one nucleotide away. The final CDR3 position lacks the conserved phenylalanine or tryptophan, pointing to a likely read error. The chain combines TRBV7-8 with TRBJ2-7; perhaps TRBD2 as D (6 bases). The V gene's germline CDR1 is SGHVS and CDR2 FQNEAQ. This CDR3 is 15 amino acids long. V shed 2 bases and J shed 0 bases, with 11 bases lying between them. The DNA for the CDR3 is TGTGCCAGCAGCTTAAAGCGGGTCAACTCCTACGAGCAGTACTCC. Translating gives CASSLKRVNSYEQYS.

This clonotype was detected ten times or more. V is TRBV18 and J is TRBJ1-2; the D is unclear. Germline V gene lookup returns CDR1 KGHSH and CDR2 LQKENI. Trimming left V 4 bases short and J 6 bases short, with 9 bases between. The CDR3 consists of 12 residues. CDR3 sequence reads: CASSLETNGYTF. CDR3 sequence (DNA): TGTGCCAGCTCACTGGAGACAAATGGCTACACCTTC.

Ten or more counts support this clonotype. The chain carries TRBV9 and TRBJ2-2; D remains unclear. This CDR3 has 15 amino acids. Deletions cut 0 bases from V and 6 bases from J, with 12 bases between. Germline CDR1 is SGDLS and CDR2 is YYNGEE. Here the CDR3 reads CASSVGHTNPGELFF. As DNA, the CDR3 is TGTGCCAGCAGCGTAGGTCACACTAACCCCGGGGAGCTGTTTTTT.

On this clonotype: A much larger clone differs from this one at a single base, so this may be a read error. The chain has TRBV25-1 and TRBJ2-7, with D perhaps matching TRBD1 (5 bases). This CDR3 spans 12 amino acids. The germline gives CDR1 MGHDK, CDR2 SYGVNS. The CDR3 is CASSEDSYERYF. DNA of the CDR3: TGTGCCAGCAGTGAAGACAGCTACGAGCGGTACTTC.

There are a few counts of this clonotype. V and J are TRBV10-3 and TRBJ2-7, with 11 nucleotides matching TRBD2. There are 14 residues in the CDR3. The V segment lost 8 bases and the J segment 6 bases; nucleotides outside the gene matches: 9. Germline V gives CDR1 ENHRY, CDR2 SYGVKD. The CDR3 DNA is TGTGCCATCCGTGGAACTAGCGGGAGTGTCGAGCAGTACTTC. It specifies CAIRGTSGSVEQYF.

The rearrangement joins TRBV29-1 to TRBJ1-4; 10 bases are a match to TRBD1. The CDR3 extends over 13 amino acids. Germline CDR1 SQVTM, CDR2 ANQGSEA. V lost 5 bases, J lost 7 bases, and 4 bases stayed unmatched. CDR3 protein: CSVRQGAGEKLFF. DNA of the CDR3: TGCAGCGTTCGACAGGGGGCGGGTGAAAAACTGTTTTTT.

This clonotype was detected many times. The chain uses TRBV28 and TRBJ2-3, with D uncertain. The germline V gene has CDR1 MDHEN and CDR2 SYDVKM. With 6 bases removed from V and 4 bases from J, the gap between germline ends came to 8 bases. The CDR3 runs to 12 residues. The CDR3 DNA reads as TGTGCCAGCAGCCCCAGAGCAGATACGCAGTATTTT. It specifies CASSPRADTQYF.

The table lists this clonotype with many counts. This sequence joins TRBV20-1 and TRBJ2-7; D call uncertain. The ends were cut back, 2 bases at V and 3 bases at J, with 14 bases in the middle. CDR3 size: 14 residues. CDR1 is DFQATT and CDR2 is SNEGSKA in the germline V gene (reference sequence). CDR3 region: CSARTQRTFYEQYF. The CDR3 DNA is TGCAGTGCTAGAACCCAGCGCACCTTCTACGAGCAGTACTTC.

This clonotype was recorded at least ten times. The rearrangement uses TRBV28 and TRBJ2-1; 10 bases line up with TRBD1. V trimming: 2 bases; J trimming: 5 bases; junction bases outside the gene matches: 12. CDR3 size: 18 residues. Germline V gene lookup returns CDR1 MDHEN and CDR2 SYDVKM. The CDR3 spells CASSLNLEWTGGNNEQFF. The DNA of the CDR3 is TGTGCCAGCAGTTTAAATTTGGAGTGGACAGGGGGAAACAATGAGCAGTTCTTC.

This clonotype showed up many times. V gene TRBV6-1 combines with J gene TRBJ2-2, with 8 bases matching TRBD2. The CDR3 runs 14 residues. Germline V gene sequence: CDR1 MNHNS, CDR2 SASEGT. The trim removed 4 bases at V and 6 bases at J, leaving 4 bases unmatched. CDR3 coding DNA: TGTGCCAGCAGTGCCAGGACTAGCCCCGGGGAGCTGTTTTTT. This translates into CASSARTSPGELFF.